These 23 T cell receptor beta chains share one sample of origin, sequenced in a study of T-cell reconstitution after alpha-beta-depleted transplantation in children. This sample's TCRbeta library carried unique molecular identifier barcodes. From the PCR reads, TCRdb called clonotypes with MiXCR, one entry per CDR3 protein. The sample includes a few hundred thousand distinct CDR3 sequences, 9.5% to 13% of them seen just once. The material sequenced was peripheral blood, taken 180 days after TCRalphabeta/CD19-depleted stem cell transplant. The receptors derive from a male patient aged 2 to 9 who had a stem cell transplant for chronic granulomatous disease, so the T cells may come from the graft donor.

This clonotype was counted many times. V usage is TRBV7-9 and J usage is TRBJ2-1, with D uncertain. The germline CDR1 and CDR2 sequences are SEHNR and FQNEAQ (reference sequence). The CDR3 consists of 15 residues. V lost 1 base to trimming and J lost 8 bases, with 15 bases between them. CDR3 sequence (DNA): TGTGCCAGCAGCTTAGACGCGAACAGACGCGATGAGCAGTTCTTC. As protein: CASSLDANRRDEQFF. Combining the CDR3 with reference TRBV7-9 and TRBJ2-1 gives the whole variable domain DTGVSQNPRHKITKRGQNVTFRCDPISEHNRLYWYRQTLGQGPEFLTYFQNEAQLEKSRLLSDRFSAERPKGSFSTLEIQRTEQGDSAMYLCASSLDANRRDEQFFGPGTRLTVL.

Worth noting for this clonotype: Likely a read error: the CDR3 ends without its conserved phenylalanine or tryptophan. This rearrangement joins TRBV29-1 to TRBJ2-7, with D possibly being TRBD1 or TRBD2 (5 bases each). CDR1 is SQVTM and CDR2 is ANQGSEA in the germline V gene. CDR3 size: 11 residues. Between the trimmed V and J ends, which lost 3 bases and 2 bases, there was a span of 5 bases. The CDR3 loop reads CSVEGAYEQYS. The CDR3 DNA is TGCAGCGTTGAGGGGGCCTACGAGCAGTACTCC.

There are many counts of this clonotype. The chain joins TRBV12-3 or TRBV12-4 to TRBJ2-3, with D perhaps TRBD2 (5 bases). V lost 3 bases and J lost 2, with 12 bases in between. The CDR3 runs 15 residues. CDR3 in amino acids: CASSLMRVNTDTQYF. The CDR3 DNA reads TGTGCCAGCAGTTTGATGCGGGTCAACACAGATACGCAGTATTTT.

Of note for this clonotype: A much larger clone differs by one base, so this may be a read error. V usage is TRBV11-1 and J usage is TRBJ2-2, with 10 bases lining up with TRBD2. The germline V gene encodes CDR1 SGHAT and CDR2 FQDESV (reference sequence). V lost 5 bases, J lost 7 bases, and 4 bases stayed unmatched. This CDR3 is built from 14 residues. The CDR3: CASSTAGGVGELFF. CDR3 nucleotides: TGTGCCAGCAGCACAGCGGGAGGGGTCGGGGAGCTGTTTTTT.

This clonotype showed up many times. The chain couples TRBV29-1 to TRBJ2-3; a possible D gene is TRBD1 (6 bases). Between the trimmed V and J ends, which lost 6 bases and 2 bases, there was a span of 12 bases. The germline CDR1 and CDR2 sequences are SQVTM and ANQGSEA. This CDR3 contains 13 residues. CDR3 in DNA: TGCAGCGTCCAGGGGCCTCTCACAGATACGCAGTATTTT. It is translated as CSVQGPLTDTQYF.

At least ten counts were recorded for this clonotype. V and J are TRBV12-3 or TRBV12-4 and TRBJ2-1; D remains ambiguous. CDR3 size: 12 residues. The V gene lost 9 bases and the J gene lost 9 bases, with 15 bases spanning the gap. The CDR3 protein is CASLGMVGEQFF. The CDR3 DNA sequence: TGTGCCAGTTTGGGGATGGTTGGTGAGCAGTTCTTC.

This clonotype was detected ten times or more. V usage is TRBV27 and J usage is TRBJ2-1; D remains ambiguous. The CDR3 sequence is 12 residues long. Trimming pared 3 bases from V and 2 bases from J, leaving 2 bases between. Germline lookup yields CDR1 MNHEY and CDR2 SMNVEV (reference sequence). The CDR3 sequence: CASSFPYNEQFF. The CDR3 nucleotides read TGTGCCAGCAGTTTCCCCTACAATGAGCAGTTCTTC.

In this sample, this clonotype turned up many times. The chain is built from TRBV30 and TRBJ2-1; weak D call: TRBD1 (6 bases). The CDR3 extends over 15 amino acids. Germline lookup yields CDR1 GTSNPN and CDR2 SVGIG (reference sequence). Trimming removed 0 bases from V and 8 bases from J, with 17 bases in between. The chain's CDR3 is CAWSVRGLLDYEQFF. As DNA, the CDR3 is TGTGCCTGGAGTGTAAGGGGGTTACTAGACTATGAGCAGTTCTTC.

This clonotype appeared many times. The V call is TRBV6-1, the J call TRBJ2-7; no clear D gene. Germline CDR1 reads MNHNS; CDR2 reads SASEGT. The CDR3 consists of 12 residues. The ends were cut back, 4 bases at V and 4 bases at J, with 8 bases in the middle. The CDR3 bases are TGTGCCAGCAGTGTCCCGGTTTACGAGCAGTACTTC. Its protein product is CASSVPVYEQYF.

This clonotype was picked up many times. This sequence joins TRBV18 and TRBJ2-5; 7 positions match TRBD1. CDR1 and CDR2 (germline): KGHSH, LQKENI. V gave up 6 bases and J gave up 5 bases; unmatched junction bases: 9. CDR3 length: 14 amino acids. CDR3 coding DNA: TGTGCCAGCTCGGGCCACAGGGGCAAGGAGACCCAGTACTTC. It specifies CASSGHRGKETQYF.

This clonotype has just a few counts. CDR3 sequence reads: CASSPGLNPLLSYNEQFF. CDR3 in DNA: TGTGCCAGCAGCCCCGGGCTAAATCCGTTACTCTCCTACAATGAGCAGTTCTTC. The chain has TRBV4-2 and TRBJ2-1; D remains unclear. V was cut by 4 bases and J by 0 bases, with 19 bases left in between. In germline, CDR1 is LGHNA, CDR2 YNFKEQ. The CDR3 extends over 18 amino acids.

This clonotype came up many times. This chain joins TRBV20-1 and TRBJ1-5; the D is unclear. The V end was cut by 6 bases, the J end by 0 bases, with 9 bases between. Germline CDR1 is DFQATT and CDR2 is SNEGSKA (reference sequence). This CDR3 comprises 13 residues. The chain's CDR3 is CSAGQNSNQPQHF. In nucleotides, the CDR3 is TGCAGTGCCGGCCAGAATAGCAATCAGCCCCAGCATTTT.

This clonotype occurred many times. The genes are TRBV20-1 and TRBJ2-7; D is unclear. The CDR3 covers 13 residues. The ends were cut back, 2 bases at V and 1 base at J, with 9 bases in the middle. Germline-derived CDR1 and CDR2 are DFQATT and SNEGSKA (reference sequence). The CDR3: CSARSARSYEQYF. For the CDR3, the DNA is TGCAGTGCTAGATCAGCCCGGTCCTACGAGCAGTACTTC.

This clonotype has at least ten counts. The chain employs TRBV6-2 or TRBV6-3 and TRBJ2-1, with 10 bases aligning to TRBD2. The CDR3 consists of 15 residues. The junction had 7 bases not matched to a gene; V was cut back by 2 bases and J by 9 bases. Germline V gene data show CDR1 as MNHEY and CDR2 as SVGEGT. CDR3 sequence (DNA): TGTGCCAGCAGTTACGATTCTAGCGGGAGCGGTGAGCAGTTCTTC. It is translated as CASSYDSSGSGEQFF.

The chain links TRBV7-2 to TRBJ2-2, with no clear D. The CDR3 contains 15 residues. The V and J ends lost 7 bases and 0 bases respectively, with 12 bases between them. The germline V gene encodes CDR1 SGHTA and CDR2 FQGNSA. For the CDR3, the DNA is TGTGCCAGCACAGTCAGGACGACGAACACCGGGGAGCTGTTTTTT. Its protein product is CASTVRTTNTGELFF. The variable domain in full, with the rest retrieved from reference TRBV7-2 and TRBJ2-2, is GAGVSQSPSNKVTEKGKDVELRCDPISGHTALYWYRQSLGQGLEFLIYFQGNSAPDKSGLPSDRFSAERTGGSVSTLTIQRTQQEDSAVYLCASTVRTTNTGELFFGEGSRLTVL.

This clonotype showed up many times. The chain combines TRBV7-2 with TRBJ1-4; TRBD1 matches at 12 bases. V shed 5 bases, J shed 7 bases, and the junction held 8 bases outside the gene matches. The CDR3 is made up of 16 amino acids. Germline values: CDR1 SGHTA, CDR2 FQGNSA. CDR3 sequence: CASSPGDRGLSEKLFF. CDR3 DNA: TGTGCCAGCAGCCCAGGGGACAGGGGGCTTAGTGAAAAACTGTTTTTT.

Ten or more counts support this clonotype. The chain links TRBV5-1 to TRBJ1-1, with D possibly TRBD1 on 5 matching bases. This CDR3 region has 12 residues. The V gene lost 4 bases and the J gene lost 11 bases, with 15 bases spanning the gap. CDR1 and CDR2 from the germline V gene are SGHRS and YFSETQ. The CDR3, as DNA: TGCGCCAGCAGCGGGGCAGGGCTACAGGCTTTCTTT. Amino acid sequence: CASSGAGLQAFF.

This clonotype showed up many times. The rearrangement joins TRBV20-1 to TRBJ2-3; tentatively, D is TRBD1 (6 bases). The germline CDR1 and CDR2 sequences are DFQATT and SNEGSKA (reference sequence). The CDR3 loop spans 12 amino acids. Trimming removed 5 bases from V and 2 bases from J, with 8 bases in between. CDR3 DNA sequence: TGCAGTGCTGACAGGAACACAGATACGCAGTATTTT. Translation gives CSADRNTDTQYF.

This clonotype has at least ten counts. V is TRBV29-1 and J is TRBJ2-7, with no clear D. This CDR3 has 13 residues. Germline CDR1 SQVTM, CDR2 ANQGSEA. With 4 bases removed from V and 1 base from J, the gap between germline ends came to 11 bases. Here the CDR3 reads CSVVERTSYEQYF. CDR3 in DNA: TGCAGCGTTGTTGAGAGGACGTCCTACGAGCAGTACTTC.

This clonotype was found many times. V is TRBV29-1 and J is TRBJ1-4; perhaps TRBD1 as D (5 bases). This CDR3 has 14 residues. The germline gives CDR1 SQVTM, CDR2 ANQGSEA. V was trimmed by 5 bases and J by 8 bases, leaving 18 bases between them. The CDR3 spells CSVLLGRASEKLFF. In DNA form, the CDR3 reads TGCAGCGTTTTATTGGGCAGGGCCTCCGAAAAACTGTTTTTT.

This clonotype was seen at least ten times. For the CDR3, the DNA is TGCGCCAGCAACAAGATAAAGACCCTGAAAGAGACCCAGTACTTC. Encoded protein: CASNKIKTLKETQYF. The J gene is TRBJ2-5, the V gene TRBV4-3; the D is unclear. The length of the CDR3 is 15 residues. Germline assignment: CDR1 LGHNA and CDR2 YSLEER. V shed 7 bases and J shed 3 bases, with 18 bases lying between them.

This clonotype showed up many times. This chain links TRBV29-1 with TRBJ2-5; 7 bases align to TRBD1. Per germline, CDR1 SQVTM and CDR2 ANQGSEA. The CDR3 runs 12 residues. The V gene end was trimmed by 6 bases and the J gene end by 5 bases; junction bases not matched to a gene: 6. The CDR3 coding sequence is TGCAGCGTGGCACAGGGGTGGGAGACCCAGTACTTC. This encodes CSVAQGWETQYF.

Many counts were recorded for this clonotype. The chain combines TRBV5-8 with TRBJ1-1, with D hard to call. The germline V gene has CDR1 SGHTS and CDR2 YDEGEE. V was pared by 0 bases and J by 8 bases, with 11 bases between. The CDR3 loop spans 13 amino acids. CDR3 DNA sequence: TGTGCCAGCAGCTTGGAACACCCAAAAGAAGCTTTCTTT. This translates into CASSLEHPKEAFF.